Listed below are T cell receptor beta chains from one sample, sequenced in a study of OX40 agonist ivuxolimab in advanced cancers. The table came from immunoSEQ multiplex PCR; TCRdb's copy has only in-frame clones and leaves some out. The table has some 67,000 clones, about 87% seen once. Sequenced here: CD4+ or CD8+ T cells sorted from blood, sampled in a trial of the OX40 agonist ivuxolimab. These receptors came from an adult with an advanced solid tumor such as melanoma, head and neck, liver or kidney cancer. CDR3s include the opening cysteine and the closing phenylalanine or tryptophan. The D gene is left open where the match is weak. Size tells how often a clone was seen (once, few, many) or the class of an expanded clone, and some rows leave it out.

j_call: TRBJ1-5
v_call: TRBV19
clone_size: NA
d_call: NA
cdr3_aa: CASSPRTADVNQPQHF
cdr3_nt: TGTGCCAGTAGTCCCAGGACTGCAGACGTTAATCAGCCCCAGCATTTT

j_call: TRBJ2-1
v_call: TRBV5-6
clone_size: NA
d_call: TRBD2
cdr3_aa: CASSPPGGAVEQFF
cdr3_nt: TGTGCCAGCAGCCCGCCCGGGGGGGCCGTTGAGCAGTTCTTC

j_call: TRBJ1-1
v_call: TRBV19
clone_size: NA
d_call: NA
cdr3_aa: CASRGDRVNTEAFF
cdr3_nt: TGTGCCAGCCGTGGCGACCGAGTGAACACTGAAGCTTTCTTT

j_call: TRBJ1-2
v_call: TRBV7-2
clone_size: NA
d_call: TRBD1
cdr3_aa: CASSPLTGSEGYTF
cdr3_nt: TGTGCCAGCAGCCCACTGACAGGGAGTGAGGGCTACACCTTC

j_call: TRBJ2-5
v_call: TRBV5-4
clone_size: NA
d_call: NA
cdr3_aa: CASSLDHGETQYF
cdr3_nt: TGTGCCAGCAGCTTGGATCACGGGGAGACCCAGTACTTC

j_call: TRBJ2-5
v_call: TRBV20-1
clone_size: NA
d_call: NA
cdr3_aa: CSAIKETQYF
cdr3_nt: TGCAGTGCTATCAAAGAGACCCAGTACTTC

j_call: TRBJ2-5
v_call: TRBV5-4
clone_size: once
d_call: NA
cdr3_aa: CASSPRGETQYF
cdr3_nt: TGTGCCAGCAGTCCCAGGGGAGAGACCCAGTACTTC

j_call: TRBJ2-1
v_call: TRBV5-6
clone_size: NA
d_call: TRBD2
cdr3_aa: CASSPRTSGGYNEQFF
cdr3_nt: TGTGCCAGCAGCCCGAGGACTAGCGGGGGATACAATGAGCAGTTCTTC

j_call: TRBJ2-5
v_call: TRBV29-1
clone_size: NA
d_call: NA
cdr3_aa: CSVAASWETQYF
cdr3_nt: TGCAGCGTTGCGGCTAGTTGGGAGACCCAGTACTTC

j_call: TRBJ1-2
v_call: TRBV25-1
clone_size: NA
d_call: NA
cdr3_aa: CASSDGSRLSYGYTF
cdr3_nt: TGTGCCAGCAGTGATGGCTCCCGTCTCAGCTATGGCTACACCTTC

j_call: TRBJ1-6
v_call: TRBV6-1
clone_size: NA
d_call: NA
cdr3_aa: CASSVQGSISPLHF
cdr3_nt: TGTGCCAGCAGTGTCCAGGGATCGATTTCACCCCTCCACTTT

j_call: TRBJ2-2
v_call: TRBV19
clone_size: NA
d_call: NA
cdr3_aa: CASSIGQHTGELFF
cdr3_nt: TGTGCCAGTAGTATAGGACAGCACACCGGGGAGCTGTTTTTT